This is a list of T cell receptor beta chains from one sample in a study of cytomegalovirus exposure and HLA in healthy donors. The repertoire was sequenced with immunoSEQ multiplex PCR; TCRdb's copy has only in-frame clones and lacks some. The data contain some 130,000 clones, approximately 80% of them singletons. The sequenced material came from PBMCs. These receptors originate from a woman aged 18-29 years in good health and CMV-seronegative. Both conserved end residues are part of each CDR3. D genes are given only for firm matches. The size of a clone is reported for some rows only, either as once, few or many, or as a class for expanded clones.

j_call	d_call	clone_size	v_call	cdr3_aa	cdr3_nt
TRBJ1-1	.	.	TRBV7-8	CASSWGLNTEAFF	TGTGCCAGCAGCTGGGGCTTGAACACTGAAGCTTTCTTT
TRBJ2-7	.	.	TRBV5-6	CASSLRGWVQAGEQYF	TGTGCCAGCAGCTTGAGGGGCTGGGTTCAGGCGGGGGAGCAGTACTTC
TRBJ2-3	.	.	TRBV29-1	CSVEQGIVDTQYF	TGCAGCGTTGAACAGGGGATTGTGGATACGCAGTATTTT
TRBJ2-1	TRBD2	few	TRBV7-2	CASSLGWVGGLADVGEQFF	TGTGCCAGCAGCTTAGGGTGGGTGGGGGGACTAGCGGACGTCGGCGAGCAGTTCTTC
TRBJ2-5	TRBD2	.	TRBV5-1	CASSPGRAGKETQYF	TGCGCCAGCAGCCCGGGGAGGGCGGGTAAAGAGACCCAGTACTTC
TRBJ1-5	.	.	TRBV2	CASSELGGRNQPQHF	TGTGCCAGCAGTGAACTGGGGGGTCGCAATCAGCCCCAGCATTTT
TRBJ2-3	TRBD2	.	TRBV16	CASSQSSGGDTQYF	TGTGCCAGCAGCCAATCTAGCGGGGGAGATACGCAGTATTTT
TRBJ2-3	.	.	TRBV15	CATSRDGGGRDTQYF	TGTGCCACCAGCAGAGATGGGGGCGGGAGAGATACGCAGTATTTT
TRBJ1-1	TRBD1	.	TRBV5-3	CARSPGTGDTEAFF	TGTGCCAGAAGCCCCGGGACAGGGGACACTGAAGCTTTCTTT
TRBJ1-1	TRBD1	.	TRBV2	CASRATGYRTEAFF	TGTGCCAGCAGGGCGACAGGGTATCGGACTGAAGCTTTCTTT
TRBJ2-2	.	.	TRBV5-1	CASSPGVGNTGELFF	TGCGCCAGCAGCCCCGGGGTGGGGAACACCGGGGAGCTGTTTTTT
TRBJ2-5	.	.	TRBV5-1	CASSLGEFQETQYF	TGCGCCAGCAGCTTGGGAGAGTTTCAAGAGACCCAGTACTTC
TRBJ2-7	.	few	TRBV5-5	CASSLVQTATYEQYF	TGTGCCAGCAGCTTGGTCCAGACAGCTACCTACGAGCAGTACTTC
TRBJ1-5	.	.	TRBV30	CAWSVGGQHSNQPQHF	TGTGCCTGGAGCGTCGGGGGGCAGCATAGCAATCAGCCCCAGCATTTT
TRBJ2-2	.	.	TRBV6-1	CASSGSTGTGELFF	TGTGCCAGCAGTGGGTCCACGGGAACCGGGGAGCTGTTTTTT
TRBJ2-1	.	.	TRBV9	CASSKDSYNEQFF	TGTGCCAGCAGCAAGGACTCATACAATGAGCAGTTCTTC
TRBJ2-7	.	.	TRBV2	CASSRGNYEQYF	TGTGCCAGCAGTAGGGGGAACTACGAGCAGTACTTC
TRBJ1-2	.	.	TRBV25-1	CASSEYESGYTF	TGTGCCAGCAGTGAATATGAGAGCGGCTACACCTTC
TRBJ2-1	TRBD1	once	TRBV28	CASSPGQVSYNEQFF	TGTGCCAGCAGTCCCGGACAGGTCTCCTACAATGAGCAGTTCTTC
TRBJ2-5	TRBD2	.	TRBV5-1	CASSSPTELAGGPSETQYF	TGCGCCAGCAGCTCCCCCACTGAACTAGCGGGAGGGCCGAGCGAGACCCAGTACTTC
TRBJ1-1	.	few	TRBV6-6	CASSAVGGRTEAFF	TGTGCCAGCAGTGCCGTCGGGGGGCGTACTGAAGCTTTCTTT
TRBJ2-5	.	few	TRBV5-4	CATRIQGTETQYF	TGTGCCACCAGGATACAGGGCACGGAGACCCAGTACTTC
TRBJ2-2	TRBD2	.	TRBV30	CAWAKAGTGELFF	TGTGCCTGGGCCAAAGCGGGAACCGGGGAGCTGTTTTTT
TRBJ1-5	.	.	TRBV7-8	CASSLEPDRLASNQPQHF	TGTGCCAGCAGCTTAGAACCCGACAGACTAGCGAGCAATCAGCCCCAGCATTTT
TRBJ2-7	TRBD2	.	TRBV27	CASSFLGGEAPYEQYF	TGTGCCAGCAGTTTCCTGGGGGGGGAGGCGCCCTACGAGCAGTACTTC
TRBJ2-3	.	.	TRBV6-1	CASSVEASTDTQYF	TGTGCCAGCAGTGTCGAGGCTAGCACAGATACGCAGTATTTT
TRBJ2-7	TRBD2	few	TRBV6-5	CASSYSTGLANEQYF	TGTGCCAGCAGTTACTCGACCGGACTAGCAAACGAGCAGTACTTC
TRBJ2-7	TRBD1	.	TRBV30	CAGDRFEHEQYF	TGTGCCGGGGACAGGTTTGAACACGAGCAGTACTTC
TRBJ2-7	.	.	TRBV6-5	CASSYSGQTDEQYF	TGTGCCAGCAGTTACTCCGGACAGACCGACGAGCAGTACTTC
TRBJ2-7	.	.	TRBV6-6	CASSYADSYEQYF	TGTGCCAGCAGTTACGCAGATTCCTACGAGCAGTACTTC
TRBJ1-3	TRBD1	.	TRBV4-1	CASRVDQGAIGNTIYF	TGCGCCAGCAGGGTCGACCAGGGGGCTATTGGAAACACCATATATTTT
TRBJ1-1	TRBD1	once	TRBV4-1	CASSQEGGRGYMNTEAFF	TGCGCCAGCAGCCAAGAAGGCGGCAGGGGGTACATGAACACTGAAGCTTTCTTT